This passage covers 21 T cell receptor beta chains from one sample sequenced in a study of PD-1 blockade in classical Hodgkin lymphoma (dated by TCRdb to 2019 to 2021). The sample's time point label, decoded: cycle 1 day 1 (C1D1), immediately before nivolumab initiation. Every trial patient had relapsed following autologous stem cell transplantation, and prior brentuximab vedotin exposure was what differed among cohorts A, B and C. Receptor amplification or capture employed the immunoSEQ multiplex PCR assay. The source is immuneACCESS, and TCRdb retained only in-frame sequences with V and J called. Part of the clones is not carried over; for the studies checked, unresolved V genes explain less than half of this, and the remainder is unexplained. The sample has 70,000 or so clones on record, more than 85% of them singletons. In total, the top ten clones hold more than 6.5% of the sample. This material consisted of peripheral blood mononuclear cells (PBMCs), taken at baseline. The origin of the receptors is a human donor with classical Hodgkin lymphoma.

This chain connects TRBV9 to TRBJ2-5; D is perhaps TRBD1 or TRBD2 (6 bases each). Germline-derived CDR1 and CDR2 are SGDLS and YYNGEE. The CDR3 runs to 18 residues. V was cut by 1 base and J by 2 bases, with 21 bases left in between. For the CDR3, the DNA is TGTGCCAGCAGCGTATATGGGCAAACAGGGACTGATCAAGAGACCCAGTACTTC. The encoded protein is CASSVYGQTGTDQETQYF. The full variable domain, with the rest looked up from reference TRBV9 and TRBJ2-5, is DSGVTQTPKHLITATGQRVTLRCSPRSGDLSVYWYQQSLDQGLQFLIQYYNGEERAKGNILERFSAQQFPDLHSELNLSSLELGDSALYFCASSVYGQTGTDQETQYFGPGTRLLVL.

The CDR3 DNA follows: TGTGCCAGCAAGGGTACCGCCAACACCGGGGAGCTGTTTTTT. This encodes CASKGTANTGELFF. This rearrangement joins TRBV9 to TRBJ2-2; no clear D. The CDR3 loop spans 14 amino acids. Germline V gene data show CDR1 as SGDLS and CDR2 as YYNGEE. The V and J ends lost 6 bases and 2 bases respectively, with 11 bases between them.

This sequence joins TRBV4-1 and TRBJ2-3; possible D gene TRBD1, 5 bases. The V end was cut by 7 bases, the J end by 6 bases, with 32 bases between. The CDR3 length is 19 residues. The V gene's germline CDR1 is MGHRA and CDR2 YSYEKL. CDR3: CASTVLLPWQGQVLDTQYF. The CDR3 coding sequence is TGCGCCAGCACCGTCCTTCTCCCGTGGCAGGGCCAAGTTTTGGATACGCAGTATTTT.

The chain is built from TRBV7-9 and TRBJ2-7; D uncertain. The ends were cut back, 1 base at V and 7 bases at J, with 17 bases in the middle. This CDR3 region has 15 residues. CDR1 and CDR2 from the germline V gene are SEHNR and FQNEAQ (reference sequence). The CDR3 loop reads CASSLGVTAFLEQYF. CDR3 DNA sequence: TGTGCCAGCAGCTTAGGCGTGACGGCCTTTTTGGAGCAGTACTTC.

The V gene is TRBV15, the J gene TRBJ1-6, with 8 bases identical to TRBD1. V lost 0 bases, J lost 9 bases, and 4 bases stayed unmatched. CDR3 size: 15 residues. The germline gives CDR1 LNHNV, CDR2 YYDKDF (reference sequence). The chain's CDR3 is CATSRDRDRSSPLHF. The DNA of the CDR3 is TGTGCCACCAGCAGAGACCGGGACAGGTCTTCACCCCTCCACTTT. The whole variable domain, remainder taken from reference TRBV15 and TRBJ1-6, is DAMVIQNPRYQVTQFGKPVTLSCSQTLNHNVMYWYQQKSSQAPKLLFHYYDKDFNNEADTPDNFQSRRPNTSFCFLDIRSPGLGDTAMYLCATSRDRDRSSPLHFGNGTRLTVT.

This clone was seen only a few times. The CDR3 coding sequence is TGTGCCAGTAGTACTCCGGGACTTTCCTACGAGCAGTACTTC. Translating it yields CASSTPGLSYEQYF. The chain employs TRBV19 and TRBJ2-7, with a weak D call TRBD2 (6 bases). Germline assignment: CDR1 LNHDA and CDR2 SQIVND (reference sequence). V dropped 4 bases and J dropped 1 base, with 11 bases sitting between them. The CDR3 is 14 amino acids. Full variable domain (outside the CDR3, taken from reference TRBV19 and TRBJ2-7): DGGITQSPKYLFRKEGQNVTLSCEQNLNHDAMYWYRQDPGQGLRLIYYSQIVNDFQKGDIAEGYSVSREKKESFPLTVTSAQKNPTAFYLCASSTPGLSYEQYFGPGTRLTVT.

CDR3 nucleotides: TGTGCCAGCAGCCAGGAGAGCGGGAGGCTATCAGAGACCCAGTACTTC. This sequence encodes CASSQESGRLSETQYF. This rearrangement joins TRBV14 to TRBJ2-5; 9 nucleotides match TRBD2. Germline V gene data show CDR1 as SGHDN and CDR2 as FVKESK. Losses at the gene ends were 3 bases for V and 4 bases for J; bases not matched to a gene: 9. This CDR3 is built from 16 residues.

CDR3 region: CASASLANTEAFF. As DNA, the CDR3 is TGCGCCAGCGCGAGTCTGGCGAACACTGAAGCTTTCTTT. The gene calls are TRBV5-1 and TRBJ1-1, with unresolved D. The CDR3 is 13 amino acids. V was trimmed by 7 bases and J by 1 base, leaving 11 bases between them. In germline, CDR1 is SGHRS, CDR2 YFSETQ.

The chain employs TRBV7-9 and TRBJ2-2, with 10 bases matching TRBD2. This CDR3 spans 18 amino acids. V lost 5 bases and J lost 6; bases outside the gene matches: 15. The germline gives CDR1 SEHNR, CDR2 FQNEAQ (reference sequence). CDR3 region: CASSQDGPGLAIAGELFF. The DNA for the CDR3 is TGTGCCAGCAGCCAAGATGGTCCGGGACTAGCGATCGCCGGGGAGCTGTTTTTT.

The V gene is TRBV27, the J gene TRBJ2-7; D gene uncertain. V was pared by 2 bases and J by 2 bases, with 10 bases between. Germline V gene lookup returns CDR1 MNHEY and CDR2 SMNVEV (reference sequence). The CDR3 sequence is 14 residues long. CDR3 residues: CASSLGVLPYEQYF. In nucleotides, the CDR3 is TGTGCCAGCAGTTTAGGTGTTCTCCCCTACGAGCAGTACTTC.

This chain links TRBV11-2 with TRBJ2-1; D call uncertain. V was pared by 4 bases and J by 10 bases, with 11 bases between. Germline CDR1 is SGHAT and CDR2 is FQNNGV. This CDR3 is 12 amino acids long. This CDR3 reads CASSSLPGEQFF. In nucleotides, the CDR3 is TGTGCCAGCAGCTCCCTTCCCGGGGAGCAGTTCTTC.

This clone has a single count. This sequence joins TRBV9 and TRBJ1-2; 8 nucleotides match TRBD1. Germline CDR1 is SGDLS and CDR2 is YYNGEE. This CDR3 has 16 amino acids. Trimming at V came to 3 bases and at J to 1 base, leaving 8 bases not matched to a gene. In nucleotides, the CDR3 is TGTGCCAGCAGCGAGTACGGACAGGGACATAACTATGGCTACACCTTC. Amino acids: CASSEYGQGHNYGYTF.

The CDR3 loop reads CASSPIGGTLADTQYF. In DNA, the CDR3 is TGTGCCAGTAGCCCTATTGGTGGGACTTTGGCAGATACGCAGTATTTT. This chain uses TRBV19 with TRBJ2-3; TRBD2 is a possible D gene (6 bases). This CDR3 has 16 amino acids. Germline CDR1 reads LNHDA; CDR2 reads SQIVND (reference sequence). Between the trimmed V and J ends, which lost 6 bases and 4 bases, there was a span of 20 bases.

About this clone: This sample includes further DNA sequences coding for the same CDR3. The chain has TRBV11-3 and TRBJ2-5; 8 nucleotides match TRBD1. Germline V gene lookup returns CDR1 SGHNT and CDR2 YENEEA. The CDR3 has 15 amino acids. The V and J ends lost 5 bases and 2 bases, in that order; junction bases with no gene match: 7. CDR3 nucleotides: TGTGCCAGCAGCCAGAGAGGACAGGGACAAGAGACCCAGTACTTC. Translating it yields CASSQRGQGQETQYF.

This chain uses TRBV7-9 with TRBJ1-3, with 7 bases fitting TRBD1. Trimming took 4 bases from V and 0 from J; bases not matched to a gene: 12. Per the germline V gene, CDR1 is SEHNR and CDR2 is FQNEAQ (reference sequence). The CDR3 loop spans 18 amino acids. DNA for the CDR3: TGTGCCAGCAGCTGGGGGACAGTCTTCGCCAGCTCTGGAAACACCATATATTTT. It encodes CASSWGTVFASSGNTIYF. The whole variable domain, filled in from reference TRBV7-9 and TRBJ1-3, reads DTGVSQNPRHKITKRGQNVTFRCDPISEHNRLYWYRQTLGQGPEFLTYFQNEAQLEKSRLLSDRFSAERPKGSFSTLEIQRTEQGDSAMYLCASSWGTVFASSGNTIYFGEGSWLTVV.

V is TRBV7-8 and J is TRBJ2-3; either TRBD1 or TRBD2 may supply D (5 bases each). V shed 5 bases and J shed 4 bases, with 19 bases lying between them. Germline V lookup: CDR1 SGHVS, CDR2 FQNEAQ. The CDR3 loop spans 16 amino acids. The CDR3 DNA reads TGTGCCAGCAGCGCCGAGGGGTGGATAAGCCCAGATACGCAGTATTTT. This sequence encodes CASSAEGWISPDTQYF.

The chain's CDR3 is CAWKSLGPLHF. The CDR3 region has the DNA TGTGCCTGGAAATCCCTGGGACCCCTCCACTTT. The J gene is TRBJ1-6, the V gene TRBV30; no clear D. The CDR3 is 11 amino acids. Germline lookup yields CDR1 GTSNPN and CDR2 SVGIG (reference sequence). V was pared by 4 bases and J by 12 bases, with 10 bases between.

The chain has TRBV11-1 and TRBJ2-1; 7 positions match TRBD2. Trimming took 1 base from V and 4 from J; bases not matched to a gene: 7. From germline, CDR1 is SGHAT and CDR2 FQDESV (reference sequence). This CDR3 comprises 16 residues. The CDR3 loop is CASSLDPSGRYNEQFF. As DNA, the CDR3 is TGTGCCAGCAGCTTAGACCCTAGCGGCCGTTACAATGAGCAGTTCTTC.

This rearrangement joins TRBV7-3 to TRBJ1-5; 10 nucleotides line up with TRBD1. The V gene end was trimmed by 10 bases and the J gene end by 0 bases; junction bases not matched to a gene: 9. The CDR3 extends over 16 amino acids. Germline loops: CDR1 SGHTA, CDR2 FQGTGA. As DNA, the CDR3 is TGTGCCAAGGGGACAGGGGCGATTTATAGCAATCAGCCCCAGCATTTT. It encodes CAKGTGAIYSNQPQHF.

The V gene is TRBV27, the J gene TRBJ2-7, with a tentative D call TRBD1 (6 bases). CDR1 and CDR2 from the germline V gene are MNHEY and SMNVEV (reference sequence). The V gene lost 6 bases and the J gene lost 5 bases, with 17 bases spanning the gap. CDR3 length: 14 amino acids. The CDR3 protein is CASSLGVGGDEQYF. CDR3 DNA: TGTGCCAGCAGCCTAGGTGTTGGGGGCGACGAGCAGTACTTC.

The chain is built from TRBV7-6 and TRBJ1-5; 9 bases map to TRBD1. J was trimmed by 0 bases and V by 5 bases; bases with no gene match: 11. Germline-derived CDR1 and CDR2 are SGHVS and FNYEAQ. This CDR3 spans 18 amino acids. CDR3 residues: CASSRPGQGFYSNQPQHF. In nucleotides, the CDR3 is TGTGCCAGCAGCAGACCGGGACAGGGATTCTATAGCAATCAGCCCCAGCATTTT.